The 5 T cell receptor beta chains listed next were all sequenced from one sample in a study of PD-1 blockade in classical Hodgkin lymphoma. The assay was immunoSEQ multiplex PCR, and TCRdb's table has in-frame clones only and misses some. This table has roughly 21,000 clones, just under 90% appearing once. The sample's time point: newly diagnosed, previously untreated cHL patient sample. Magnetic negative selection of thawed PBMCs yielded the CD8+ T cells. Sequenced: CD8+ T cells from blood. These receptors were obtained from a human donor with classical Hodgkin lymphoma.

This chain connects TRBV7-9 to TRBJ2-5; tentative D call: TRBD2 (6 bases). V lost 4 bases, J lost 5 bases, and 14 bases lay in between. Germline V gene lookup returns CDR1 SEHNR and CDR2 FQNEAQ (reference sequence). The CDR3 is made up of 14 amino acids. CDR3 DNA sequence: TGTGCCAGCAGCTCGAATAGCGGTGGGGAGACCCAGTACTTC. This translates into CASSSNSGGETQYF.

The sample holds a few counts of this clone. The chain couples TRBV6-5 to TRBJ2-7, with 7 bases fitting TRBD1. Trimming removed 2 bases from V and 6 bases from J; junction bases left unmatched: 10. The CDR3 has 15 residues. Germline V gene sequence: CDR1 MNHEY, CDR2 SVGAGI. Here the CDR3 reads CASSYMNRGVGEQYF. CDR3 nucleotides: TGTGCCAGCAGTTACATGAACAGGGGAGTAGGCGAGCAGTACTTC.

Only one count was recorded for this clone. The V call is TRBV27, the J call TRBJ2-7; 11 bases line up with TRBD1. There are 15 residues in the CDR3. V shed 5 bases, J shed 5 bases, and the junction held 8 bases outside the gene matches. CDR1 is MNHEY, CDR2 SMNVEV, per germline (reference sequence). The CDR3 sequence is CASSPLGQGENEQYF. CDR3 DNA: TGTGCCAGCAGTCCCCTGGGACAGGGGGAAAACGAGCAGTACTTC.

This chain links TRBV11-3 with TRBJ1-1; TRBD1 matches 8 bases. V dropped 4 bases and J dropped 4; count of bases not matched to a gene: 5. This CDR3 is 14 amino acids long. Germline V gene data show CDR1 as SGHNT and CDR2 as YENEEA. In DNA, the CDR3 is TGTGCCAGCAGCTCTGACAGGGGTGGCACTGAAGCTTTCTTT. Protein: CASSSDRGGTEAFF.

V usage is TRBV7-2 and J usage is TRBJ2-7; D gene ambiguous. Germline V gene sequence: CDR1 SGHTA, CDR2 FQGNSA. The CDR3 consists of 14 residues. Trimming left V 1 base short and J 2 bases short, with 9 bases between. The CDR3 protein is CASSLEPPAYEQYF. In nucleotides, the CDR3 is TGTGCCAGCAGCTTAGAGCCCCCTGCCTACGAGCAGTACTTC.